There are a few counts of the clone carrying this TCR beta chain. Antigen specificity is unknown. The data derive from a study of cytomegalovirus exposure and HLA in healthy donors. Background on the study: An analysis done earlier identified approximately 120 million unique TCR beta sequences from about 179 million T cells. Study results and limitations: The classifier was said to identify cytomegalovirus status with high specificity and sensitivity.

The V and J ends lost 0 bases and 6 bases, in that order; junction bases with no gene match: 0. Germline CDR1 is MNHEY and CDR2 is SMNVEV (reference sequence). This CDR3 contains 15 residues. Amplification used 60 Vbeta primers and 13 Jbeta primers. The repertoire was sequenced with immunoSEQ multiplex PCR; TCRdb's copy has only in-frame clones and lacks some. Of about 120,000 clones in the sample, about 80% were seen once. The origin of this receptor is a man aged 25-40 years in good health and CMV-seropositive. This chain links TRBV27 with TRBJ1-6, with 9 positions matching TRBD1. Sequencing was done on a sample of PBMCs. The CDR3 DNA reads as TGTGCCAGCAGTTTATCGGGACAGGGTAATTCACCCCTCCACTTT. As protein: CASSLSGQGNSPLHF.